This passage covers 16 T cell receptor beta chains from one sample sequenced in a study of CD8 T cells in Susac syndrome. RNA was extracted with the RNeasy kit, and a quantity of roughly 0.5 to 1 ug was reverse transcribed using random hexamers. Using its own MiXCR run on the immunoSEQ multiplex PCR reads, TCRdb lists one record per CDR3 protein. The sample includes over 95,000 distinct CDR3 sequences, about 90% seen only once; the top ten take approximately 0.12%. Source material: CD8+ T cells from PBMCs. These receptor sequences come from a human donor in good health.

J is TRBJ1-1 and V is TRBV19; weak D call: TRBD1 (5 bases). The V and J ends lost 3 bases and 6 bases respectively, with 11 bases between them. Germline CDR1 and CDR2: LNHDA and SQIVND (reference sequence). This CDR3 comprises 13 residues. The CDR3 nucleotides are TGTGCCAGTAGTATTAGCCGGGGGGCTGAAGCTTTCTTT. Translation: CASSISRGAEAFF.

This rearrangement joins TRBV7-3 to TRBJ2-6; 9 positions match TRBD1. Germline V gene sequence: CDR1 SGHTA, CDR2 FQGTGA. The CDR3 runs to 18 residues. V gave up 5 bases and J gave up 3 bases; unmatched junction bases: 11. The CDR3 here is CASSLGGQGISGANVLTF. As DNA, the CDR3 is TGTGCCAGCAGCCTCGGCGGACAGGGGATAAGTGGGGCCAACGTCCTGACTTTC.

The chain is built from TRBV20-1 and TRBJ2-5; D tentatively reads TRBD1 or TRBD2 (6 bases each). Trimming took 0 bases from V and 5 from J, leaving 13 bases between them. Germline CDR1 DFQATT, CDR2 SNEGSKA (reference sequence). The CDR3 has 14 residues. The CDR3 is CSARDRRGLETQYF. Written as DNA, the CDR3 is TGCAGTGCTAGAGACCGACGGGGGCTGGAGACCCAGTACTTC.

V is TRBV20-1 and J is TRBJ1-1; TRBD1 aligns across 10 bases. Germline assignment: CDR1 DFQATT and CDR2 SNEGSKA (reference sequence). V lost 4 bases and J lost 0; bases outside the gene matches: 11. CDR3 length: 17 residues. CDR3 in DNA: TGCAGTGCTATAGTGTTAGGACAGGGGGGGATGAACACTGAAGCTTTCTTT. Its translation: CSAIVLGQGGMNTEAFF.

This clonotype came up once. The V gene is TRBV20-1, the J gene TRBJ2-1, with 8 bases aligning to TRBD2. Germline V CDR1 and CDR2: DFQATT, SNEGSKA (reference sequence). The CDR3 has 14 residues. The V gene end was trimmed by 0 bases and the J gene end by 9 bases; junction bases not matched to a gene: 7. CDR3 bases: TGCAGTGCTAGAGATGCAGTAGCGGGGCGTGAGCAGTTCTTC. This codes for CSARDAVAGREQFF.

The CDR3 nucleotides are TGCAGCGTTGATCCCGATGGGGGAGAGACCCAGTACTTC. The encoded protein is CSVDPDGGETQYF. This rearrangement joins TRBV29-1 to TRBJ2-5, with D perhaps TRBD1 or TRBD2 (5 bases each). This CDR3 has 13 residues. V was clipped by 3 bases and J by 4 bases, with 12 bases between them. Germline lookup yields CDR1 SQVTM and CDR2 ANQGSEA.

This sequence joins TRBV29-1 and TRBJ1-5, with D maybe TRBD1 (5 bases). Deletions cut 4 bases from V and 7 bases from J, with 11 bases between. CDR1 and CDR2 from the germline V gene are SQVTM and ANQGSEA. This CDR3 spans 12 amino acids. CDR3 protein: CSVGEGTQPQHF. The CDR3 coding sequence is TGCAGCGTTGGAGAGGGGACCCAGCCCCAGCATTTT.

The chain couples TRBV7-2 to TRBJ2-2; D is undetermined. Germline CDR1 is SGHTA and CDR2 is FQGNSA. The length of the CDR3 is 13 residues. Trimming took 5 bases from V and 7 from J, leaving 11 bases between them. CDR3 in amino acids: CASSTQGRGELFF. The CDR3 DNA is TGTGCCAGCAGCACCCAAGGGCGCGGGGAGCTGTTTTTT.

The CDR3 reads CASSPPWLSNRELIAGNTIYF. CDR3 DNA: TGTGCCAGCAGCCCTCCCTGGCTCTCGAACAGGGAGTTGATCGCTGGAAACACCATATATTTT. The V and J genes are TRBV11-2 and TRBJ1-3; the D gene is possibly TRBD1 (6 bases). V was cut by 5 bases and J by 2 bases, with 31 bases left in between. The CDR3 has 21 amino acids. Germline V gene data show CDR1 as SGHAT and CDR2 as FQNNGV. The whole variable domain, filled in from reference TRBV11-2 and TRBJ1-3, reads EAGVAQSPRYKIIEKRQSVAFWCNPISGHATLYWYQQILGQGPKLLIQFQNNGVVDDSQLPKDRFSAERLKGVDSTLKIQPAKLEDSAVYLCASSPPWLSNRELIAGNTIYFGEGSWLTVV.

This chain joins TRBV4-1 and TRBJ2-1; D is possibly TRBD1 (5 bases). Trimming stripped 0 bases from V and 15 bases from J, with 15 bases between. CDR1 is MGHRA, CDR2 YSYEKL, per germline. The CDR3 has 13 residues. Here the CDR3 reads CASSQDSGQFLFF. The CDR3 DNA follows: TGCGCCAGCAGCCAAGATTCAGGGCAGTTTCTGTTCTTC.

The rearrangement links TRBV7-3 to TRBJ1-1; TRBD1 matches at 10 bases. Trimming cost V 5 bases and J 6 bases; bases outside gene matches: 3. The CDR3 spans 13 residues. CDR1 is SGHTA and CDR2 is FQGTGA in the germline V gene. The CDR3, as DNA: TGTGCCAGCAGCCGGACAGGGGGTGCTGAAGCTTTCTTT. Its translation: CASSRTGGAEAFF.

The V gene is TRBV2, the J gene TRBJ2-3; D tentatively reads TRBD1 or TRBD2 (6 bases each). V lost 8 bases, J lost 0 bases, and 12 bases lay in between. Germline V CDR1 and CDR2: SNHLY, FYNNEI. The CDR3 extends over 14 amino acids. CDR3: CASCEGGSTDTQYF. CDR3 nucleotides: TGTGCCAGCTGCGAGGGGGGTAGCACAGATACGCAGTATTTT.

This rearrangement joins TRBV19 to TRBJ2-5; D may be TRBD2 (7 bases). Looked up from germline, CDR1 is LNHDA and CDR2 is SQIVND (reference sequence). With 1 base removed from V and 5 bases from J, the gap between germline ends came to 17 bases. There are 16 residues in the CDR3. The CDR3 region is CASSIGGGGHAETQYF. CDR3 in DNA: TGTGCCAGTAGTATAGGGGGCGGGGGCCACGCGGAGACCCAGTACTTC.

V gene TRBV4-1 combines with J gene TRBJ2-7; tentatively, D is TRBD1 or TRBD2 (7 bases each). CDR1 and CDR2 (germline): MGHRA, YSYEKL. The CDR3 is 15 amino acids. V lost 1 base and J lost 2, with 12 bases in between. The CDR3, as DNA: TGCGCCAGCAGCCAAGGGCAGGGGGGGACCTACGAGCAGTACTTC. It yields the protein CASSQGQGGTYEQYF.

This clonotype was counted a few times. The rearrangement joins TRBV2 to TRBJ1-1; a possible D gene is TRBD1 (5 bases). V was shortened by 6 bases and J by 4 bases, with 15 bases between the two germline ends. The CDR3 loop spans 14 amino acids. The germline V gene has CDR1 SNHLY and CDR2 FYNNEI. CDR3 coding DNA: TGTGCCAGCAGGGCCGACGGGGACGGCACTGAAGCTTTCTTT. Encoded protein: CASRADGDGTEAFF.

The chain is built from TRBV12-3 or TRBV12-4 and TRBJ2-1; D might be TRBD2 (6 bases). The V end was cut by 6 bases, the J end by 1 base, with 16 bases between. The CDR3 covers 16 residues. This CDR3 reads CASRIGTPGSYNEQFF. The CDR3 coding sequence is TGTGCCAGCAGGATCGGGACTCCCGGTTCCTACAATGAGCAGTTCTTC.